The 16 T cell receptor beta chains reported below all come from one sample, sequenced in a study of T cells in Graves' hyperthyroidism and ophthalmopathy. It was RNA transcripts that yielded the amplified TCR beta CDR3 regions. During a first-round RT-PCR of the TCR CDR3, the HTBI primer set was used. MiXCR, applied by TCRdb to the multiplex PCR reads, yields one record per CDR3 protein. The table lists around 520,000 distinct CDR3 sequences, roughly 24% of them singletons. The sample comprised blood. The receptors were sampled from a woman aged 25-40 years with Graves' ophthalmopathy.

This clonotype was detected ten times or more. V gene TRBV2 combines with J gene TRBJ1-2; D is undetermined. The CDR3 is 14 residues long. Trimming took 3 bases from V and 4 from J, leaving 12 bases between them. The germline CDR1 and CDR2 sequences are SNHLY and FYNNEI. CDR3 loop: CASSDAGRVYGYTF. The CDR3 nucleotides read TGTGCCAGCAGTGACGCTGGTAGGGTCTATGGCTACACCTTC.

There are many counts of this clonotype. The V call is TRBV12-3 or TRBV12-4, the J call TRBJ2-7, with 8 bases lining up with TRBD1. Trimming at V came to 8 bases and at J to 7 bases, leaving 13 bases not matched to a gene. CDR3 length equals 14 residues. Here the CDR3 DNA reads TGTGCCAGCTCCAGGACAGGGCGGATAAAAGAGCAGTACTTC. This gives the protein CASSRTGRIKEQYF.

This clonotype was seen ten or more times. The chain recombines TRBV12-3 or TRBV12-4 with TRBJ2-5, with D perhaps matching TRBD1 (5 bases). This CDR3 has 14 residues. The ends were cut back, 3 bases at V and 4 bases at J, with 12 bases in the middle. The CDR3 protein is CASSLIQGIETQYF. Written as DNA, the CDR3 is TGTGCCAGCAGTTTGATTCAGGGTATAGAGACCCAGTACTTC.

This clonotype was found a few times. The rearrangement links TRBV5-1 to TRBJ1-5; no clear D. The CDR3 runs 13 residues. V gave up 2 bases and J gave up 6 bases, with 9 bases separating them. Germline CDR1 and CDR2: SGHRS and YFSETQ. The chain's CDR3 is CASSFQGPQPQHF. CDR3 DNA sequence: TGCGCCAGCAGCTTTCAAGGGCCTCAGCCCCAGCATTTT.

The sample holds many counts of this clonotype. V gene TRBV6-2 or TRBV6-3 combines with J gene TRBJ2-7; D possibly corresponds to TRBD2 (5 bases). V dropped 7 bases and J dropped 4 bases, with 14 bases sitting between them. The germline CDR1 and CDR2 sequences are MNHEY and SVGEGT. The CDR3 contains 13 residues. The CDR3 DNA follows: TGTGCCAGCACGAGGGTCGGACCGTACGAGCAGTACTTC. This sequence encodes CASTRVGPYEQYF.

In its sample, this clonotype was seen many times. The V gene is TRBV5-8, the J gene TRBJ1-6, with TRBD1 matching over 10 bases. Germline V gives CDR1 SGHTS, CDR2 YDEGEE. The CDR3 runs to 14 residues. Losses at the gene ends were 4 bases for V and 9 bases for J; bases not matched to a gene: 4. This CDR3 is CASSRDRGSSPLHF. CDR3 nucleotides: TGTGCCAGCAGCCGGGACAGGGGCAGTTCACCCCTCCACTTT.

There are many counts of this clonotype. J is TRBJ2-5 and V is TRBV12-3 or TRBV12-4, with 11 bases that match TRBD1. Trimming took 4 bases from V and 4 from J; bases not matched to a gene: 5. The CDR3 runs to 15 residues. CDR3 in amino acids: CASSSRTGGVETQYF. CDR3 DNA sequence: TGTGCCAGCAGTTCCCGGACAGGGGGCGTAGAGACCCAGTACTTC.

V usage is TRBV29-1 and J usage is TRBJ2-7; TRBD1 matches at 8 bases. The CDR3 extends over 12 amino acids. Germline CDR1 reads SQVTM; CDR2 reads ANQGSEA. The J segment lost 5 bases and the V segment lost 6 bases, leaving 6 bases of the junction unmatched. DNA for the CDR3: TGCAGCGTCACCTCGGACAGGGACGAGCAGTACTTC. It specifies CSVTSDRDEQYF.

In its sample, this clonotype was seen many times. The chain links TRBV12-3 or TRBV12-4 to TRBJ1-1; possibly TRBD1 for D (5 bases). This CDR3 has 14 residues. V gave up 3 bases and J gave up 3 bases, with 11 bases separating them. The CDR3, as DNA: TGTGCCAGCAGTTTTGTGGGGCATGACACTGAAGCTTTCTTT. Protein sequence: CASSFVGHDTEAFF.

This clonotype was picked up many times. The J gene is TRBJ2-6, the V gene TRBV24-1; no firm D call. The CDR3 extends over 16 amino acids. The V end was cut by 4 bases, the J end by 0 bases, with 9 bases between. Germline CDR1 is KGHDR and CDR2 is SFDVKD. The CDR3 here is CATSDQDSSGANVLTF. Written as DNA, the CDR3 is TGTGCCACCAGTGACCAGGATAGCTCTGGGGCCAACGTCCTGACTTTC.

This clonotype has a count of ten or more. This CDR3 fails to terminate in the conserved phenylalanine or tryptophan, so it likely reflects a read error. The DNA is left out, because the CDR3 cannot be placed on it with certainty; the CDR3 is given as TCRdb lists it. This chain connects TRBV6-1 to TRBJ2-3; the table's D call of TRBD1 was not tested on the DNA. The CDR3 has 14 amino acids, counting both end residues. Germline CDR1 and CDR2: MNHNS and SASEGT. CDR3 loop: CASSEDFGRGPCTL.

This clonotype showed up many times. CDR3 nucleotides: TGTGCCAGCAGCGAGACAGGGTTAGCTTATGGCTACACCTTC. It is translated as CASSETGLAYGYTF. V is TRBV5-6 and J is TRBJ1-2; 7 bases agree with TRBD1. This CDR3 is built from 14 residues. CDR1 is SGHDT, CDR2 YYEEEE, per germline. Trimming took 4 bases from V and 5 from J; bases not matched to a gene: 8. The full variable domain, in which reference TRBV5-6 and TRBJ1-2 provide the parts outside the CDR3, is DAGVTQSPTHLIKTRGQQVTLRCSPKSGHDTVSWYQQALGQGPQFIFQYYEEEERQRGNFPDRFSGHQFPNYSSELNVNALLLGDSALYLCASSETGLAYGYTFGSGTRLTVV.

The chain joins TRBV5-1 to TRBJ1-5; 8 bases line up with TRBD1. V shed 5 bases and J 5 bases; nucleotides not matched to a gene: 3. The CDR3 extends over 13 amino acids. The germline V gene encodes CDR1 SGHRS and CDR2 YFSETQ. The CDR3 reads CASSWDRYQPQHF. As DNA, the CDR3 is TGCGCCAGCAGTTGGGACAGGTATCAGCCCCAGCATTTT.

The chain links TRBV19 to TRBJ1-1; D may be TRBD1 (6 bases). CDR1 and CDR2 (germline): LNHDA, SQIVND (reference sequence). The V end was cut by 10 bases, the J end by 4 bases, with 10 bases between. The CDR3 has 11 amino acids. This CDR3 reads CAITRGTEAFF. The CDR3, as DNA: TGTGCCATTACCAGGGGCACTGAAGCTTTCTTT.

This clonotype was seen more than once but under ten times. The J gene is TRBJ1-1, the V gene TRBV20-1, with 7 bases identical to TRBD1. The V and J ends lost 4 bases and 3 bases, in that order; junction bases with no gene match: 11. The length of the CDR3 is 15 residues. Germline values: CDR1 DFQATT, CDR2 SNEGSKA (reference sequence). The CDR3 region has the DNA TGCAGTGCTACCCCAGGGGGAACGAGGTACACTGAAGCTTTCTTT. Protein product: CSATPGGTRYTEAFF.

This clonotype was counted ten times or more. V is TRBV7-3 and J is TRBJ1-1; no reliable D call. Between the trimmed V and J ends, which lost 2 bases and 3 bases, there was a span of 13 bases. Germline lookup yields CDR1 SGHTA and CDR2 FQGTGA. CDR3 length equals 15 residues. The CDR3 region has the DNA TGTGCCAGCAGCTTATTAAGGGTCCCTGACACTGAAGCTTTCTTT. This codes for CASSLLRVPDTEAFF. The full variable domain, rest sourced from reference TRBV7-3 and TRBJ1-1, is GAGVSQTPSNKVTEKGKYVELRCDPISGHTALYWYRQSLGQGPEFLIYFQGTGAADDSGLPNDRFFAVRPEGSVSTLKIQRTERGDSAVYLCASSLLRVPDTEAFFGQGTRLTVV.